One and the same sample provided the 21 T cell receptor beta chains below, sequenced in a study of T cells in Graves' hyperthyroidism and ophthalmopathy. TCR beta CDR3 regions were amplified from RNA. A set of HTBI primers served as the primers for a first-round RT-PCR of the TCR CDR3. One entry per CDR3 protein, called by TCRdb with MiXCR from the multiplex PCR reads. The sample carries about 480,000 distinct CDR3 sequences, roughly a quarter recorded once. The sequenced sample was blood. Every receptor here comes from a young woman with Graves' ophthalmopathy.

This clonotype was seen only a few times. V usage is TRBV7-2 and J usage is TRBJ1-2; D is ambiguous. The CDR3 covers 15 residues. V dropped 5 bases and J dropped 8 bases, with 21 bases sitting between them. Germline V gives CDR1 SGHTA, CDR2 FQGNSA. The CDR3 DNA sequence: TGTGCCAGCAGCCAACTTAGTCGGTCGGGATTCGGCTACACCTTC. Its protein product is CASSQLSRSGFGYTF.

This clonotype has a count of ten or more. V gene TRBV20-1 combines with J gene TRBJ2-7; D unresolved. CDR3 length equals 14 residues. Trimming shortened V by 0 bases and J by 5 bases, and 14 bases separated the two germline ends. The germline V gene encodes CDR1 DFQATT and CDR2 SNEGSKA (reference sequence). CDR3 loop: CSARDIRQHDEQYF. As DNA, the CDR3 is TGCAGTGCTAGAGATATTCGGCAGCACGACGAGCAGTACTTC.

V usage is TRBV2 and J usage is TRBJ1-1; no firm D call. The CDR3 spans 14 residues. CDR1 is SNHLY and CDR2 is FYNNEI in the germline V gene. The ends were cut back, 3 bases at V and 4 bases at J, with 12 bases in the middle. The CDR3 DNA reads TGTGCCAGCAGTGAGGACCCGGATGGCACTGAAGCTTTCTTT. Its protein is CASSEDPDGTEAFF.

The chain couples TRBV6-2 or TRBV6-3 to TRBJ2-7; 11 nucleotides align to TRBD1. The germline V gene encodes CDR1 MNHEY and CDR2 SVGEGT. The CDR3 has 14 amino acids. With V trimmed by 6 bases and J by 1 base, 2 bases remained unmatched. In DNA form, the CDR3 reads TGTGCCAGCAGGGGACAGGGGGTTTCCTACGAGCAGTACTTC. It specifies CASRGQGVSYEQYF.

In its sample, this clonotype was seen many times. This chain uses TRBV20-1 with TRBJ1-2; tentatively, D is TRBD1 (5 bases). The CDR3 length is 17 residues. CDR1 is DFQATT, CDR2 SNEGSKA, per germline (reference sequence). The V and J ends lost 0 bases and 6 bases respectively, with 23 bases between them. The CDR3: CSARDWGGRDSSNGYTF. Written as DNA, the CDR3 is TGCAGTGCTAGAGATTGGGGGGGACGGGACTCAAGCAATGGCTACACCTTC.

This clonotype was counted only a few times. The CDR3 DNA reads as TGTGCCAGCAGCTTAGAAGGAGGGCTGGGCGGCTACACCTTC. Translated: CASSLEGGLGGYTF. The chain has TRBV11-2 and TRBJ1-2; D gene uncertain. Germline CDR1 is SGHAT and CDR2 is FQNNGV. This CDR3 is built from 14 residues. V shed 0 bases and J shed 8 bases, with 13 bases lying between them.

Ten or more counts support this clonotype. The chain is built from TRBV11-2 and TRBJ1-1; a possible D gene is TRBD1 (5 bases). Trimming removed 3 bases from V and 4 bases from J, with 15 bases in between. Germline-derived CDR1 and CDR2 are SGHAT and FQNNGV. This CDR3 comprises 15 residues. CDR3: CASSFHDGGSTEAFF. CDR3 nucleotide sequence: TGTGCCAGCAGCTTCCACGATGGGGGAAGCACTGAAGCTTTCTTT.

This clonotype was observed many times. The chain uses TRBV12-3 or TRBV12-4 and TRBJ1-2; D not certain. The CDR3 extends over 13 amino acids. Trimming took off 3 bases at V and 5 bases at J, with 10 bases between the two ends. Here the CDR3 reads CASSFVDRYGYTF. For the CDR3, the DNA is TGTGCCAGCAGTTTTGTAGACCGTTATGGCTACACCTTC.

This clonotype showed up many times. This sequence joins TRBV11-3 and TRBJ2-7, with TRBD2 matching over 14 bases. Germline trimming cut 8 bases from V and 2 bases from J; bases unmatched to any gene: 5. Looked up from germline, CDR1 is SGHNT and CDR2 is YENEEA. CDR3 size: 15 residues. The CDR3 loop reads CASGLAGGSAYEQYF. In DNA form, the CDR3 reads TGTGCCAGCGGACTAGCGGGGGGCTCGGCCTACGAGCAGTACTTC. Full variable domain (outside the CDR3, taken from reference TRBV11-3 and TRBJ2-7): EAGVVQSPRYKIIEKKQPVAFWCNPISGHNTLYWYLQNLGQGPELLIRYENEEAVDDSQLPKDRFSAERLKGVDSTLKIQPAELGDSAVYLCASGLAGGSAYEQYFGPGTRLTVT.

Ten or more counts support this clonotype. The chain is built from TRBV18 and TRBJ2-5; D may be TRBD2 (5 bases). Germline V gene data show CDR1 as KGHSH and CDR2 as LQKENI. The V end lost 2 bases, the J end lost 4 bases, and 11 bases lay between the germline ends. The CDR3 runs 14 residues. CDR3 coding DNA: TGTGCCAGCTCACCAACCCTACGGGGAGAGACCCAGTACTTC. Its protein is CASSPTLRGETQYF.

The chain couples TRBV28 to TRBJ2-3; TRBD1 matches at 10 bases. CDR1 is MDHEN, CDR2 SYDVKM, per germline. With 5 bases clipped from V and 4 bases from J, the junction kept 9 bases outside the gene matches. The CDR3 loop spans 16 amino acids. CDR3 protein: CASSALGQGKPDTQYF. CDR3 nucleotides: TGTGCCAGCAGTGCCCTGGGACAGGGGAAACCAGATACGCAGTATTTT.

Only one count was recorded for this clonotype. A read error may explain this, as a much larger clone is one base away. The rearrangement uses TRBV20-1 and TRBJ2-7; D is ambiguous. The CDR3 runs to 12 residues. The germline gives CDR1 DFQATT, CDR2 SNEGSKA (reference sequence). The CDR3 DNA reads as TGCAGTGCTAACTCCCTTCTCTACGAGCAGTGCTTC. This gives the protein CSANSLLYEQCF.

This clonotype appeared many times. This chain links TRBV29-1 with TRBJ2-7; D is possibly TRBD1 (5 bases). The germline V and J ends were trimmed by 4 bases and 2 bases, with 12 bases remaining between them. This CDR3 comprises 13 residues. Germline CDR1 reads SQVTM; CDR2 reads ANQGSEA. The CDR3 sequence is CSVASGLTYEQYF. The DNA of the CDR3 is TGCAGCGTTGCGTCAGGGTTGACCTACGAGCAGTACTTC.

This clonotype was seen more than once but under ten times. The CDR3 DNA follows: TGTGCCAGCAGCCCCGCTGGGGGGGCAACTGAAGCTTTCTTT. It translates to CASSPAGGATEAFF. V usage is TRBV7-3 and J usage is TRBJ1-1; tentatively, D is TRBD1 (6 bases). CDR1 SGHTA and CDR2 FQGTGA come from the germline V gene. V was trimmed by 5 bases and J by 5 bases, leaving 15 bases between them. This CDR3 is built from 14 residues. Combining the CDR3 with reference TRBV7-3 and TRBJ1-1 gives the whole variable domain GAGVSQTPSNKVTEKGKYVELRCDPISGHTALYWYRQSLGQGPEFLIYFQGTGAADDSGLPNDRFFAVRPEGSVSTLKIQRTERGDSAVYLCASSPAGGATEAFFGQGTRLTVV.

This clonotype was picked up many times. The chain recombines TRBV6-1 with TRBJ2-4, with D possibly matching TRBD2 (6 bases). Between the trimmed V and J ends, which lost 3 bases and 7 bases, there was a span of 13 bases. The CDR3 loop spans 14 amino acids. Germline V gene lookup returns CDR1 MNHNS and CDR2 SASEGT. For the CDR3, the DNA is TGTGCCAGCAGTGACCGGGCCCGGGGGAACATTCAGTACTTC. This gives the protein CASSDRARGNIQYF.

The chain uses TRBV2 and TRBJ2-2; no definite D call. Trimming cost V 7 bases and J 1 base, with 13 bases left between them. Germline values: CDR1 SNHLY, CDR2 FYNNEI. The CDR3 contains 15 residues. The CDR3 here is CASTLLGRNTGELFF. For the CDR3, the DNA is TGTGCCAGCACCCTCCTCGGACGGAACACCGGGGAGCTGTTTTTT.

This clonotype came up many times. The chain carries TRBV29-1 and TRBJ1-1; the D gene is possibly TRBD1 (5 bases). The germline V and J ends were trimmed by 6 bases and 1 base, with 15 bases remaining between them. Germline V gives CDR1 SQVTM, CDR2 ANQGSEA. This CDR3 region has 14 residues. The chain's CDR3 is CSVAAGTANTEAFF. The CDR3 DNA reads as TGCAGCGTCGCCGCCGGGACGGCGAACACTGAAGCTTTCTTT.

This clonotype appeared many times. Just one base apart from a much larger clone, this may be a read error. The chain recombines TRBV6-1 with TRBJ1-1; TRBD1 aligns across 7 bases. The trim removed 11 bases at V and 2 bases at J, leaving 5 bases unmatched. CDR3 length: 12 residues. The germline V gene has CDR1 MNHNS and CDR2 SASEGT. The CDR3 sequence: CAARDRNTEAFF. CDR3 in DNA: TGTGCCGCCCGGGACAGAAACACTGAAGCTTTCTTT.

V and J are TRBV2 and TRBJ2-5, with unresolved D. This CDR3 contains 12 residues. CDR1 SNHLY and CDR2 FYNNEI come from the germline V gene. Deletions cut 4 bases from V and 5 bases from J, with 8 bases between. The CDR3 sequence is CASSVCLETQYF. DNA for the CDR3: TGTGCCAGCAGTGTGTGCTTGGAGACCCAGTACTTC.

The chain links TRBV29-1 to TRBJ1-2; unclear D gene. The CDR3 runs 11 residues. V was shortened by 0 bases and J by 7 bases, with 6 bases between the two germline ends. Per the germline V gene, CDR1 is SQVTM and CDR2 is ANQGSEA. CDR3 in amino acids: CSVEEGSGYTF. The CDR3 DNA is TGCAGCGTTGAAGAAGGCAGTGGCTACACCTTC.

This chain uses TRBV5-6 with TRBJ2-7; possible D gene TRBD2, 5 bases. V lost 4 bases, J lost 3 bases, and 14 bases lay in between. The CDR3 extends over 14 amino acids. Per the germline V gene, CDR1 is SGHDT and CDR2 is YYEEEE. The CDR3 loop is CASSRTGLGYEQYF. The CDR3 DNA is TGTGCCAGCAGCAGAACGGGGTTAGGCTACGAGCAGTACTTC.